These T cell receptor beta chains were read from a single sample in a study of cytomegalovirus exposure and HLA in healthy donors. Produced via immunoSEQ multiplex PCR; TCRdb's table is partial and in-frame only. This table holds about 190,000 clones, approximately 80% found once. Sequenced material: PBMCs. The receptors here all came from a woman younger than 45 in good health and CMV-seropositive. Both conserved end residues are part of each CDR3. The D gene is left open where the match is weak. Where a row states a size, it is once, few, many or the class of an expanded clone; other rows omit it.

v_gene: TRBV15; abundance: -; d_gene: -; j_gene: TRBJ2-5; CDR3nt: TGTGCCACCAGTCAGCGCCAGCGATGGGAGACCCAGTACTTC; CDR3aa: CATSQRQRWETQYF
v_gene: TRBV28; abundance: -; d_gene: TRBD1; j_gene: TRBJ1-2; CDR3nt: TGTGCCAGCAGTTTTAAGGGGGCGCAGGATGGCTACACCTTC; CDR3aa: CASSFKGAQDGYTF
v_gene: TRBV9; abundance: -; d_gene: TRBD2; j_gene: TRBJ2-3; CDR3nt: TGTGCCAGCAGCGTAGGTAGCGGGGAGACAGATACGCAGTATTTT; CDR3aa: CASSVGSGETDTQYF
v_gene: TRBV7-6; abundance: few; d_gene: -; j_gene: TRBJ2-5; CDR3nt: TGTGCCAGCAGCCGTCAAGAGACCCAGTACTTC; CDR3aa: CASSRQETQYF
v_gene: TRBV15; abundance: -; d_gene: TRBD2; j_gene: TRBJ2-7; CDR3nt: TGTGCCACCAGCAAAGGACTAGCGGGGTCCCCCTTCTCCTACGAGCAGTACTTC; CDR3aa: CATSKGLAGSPFSYEQYF
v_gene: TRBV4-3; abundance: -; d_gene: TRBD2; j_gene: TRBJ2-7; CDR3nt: TGCGCCAGCAGCCGAGGTCCGACTAGCGGGAGGGCCTACGAGCAGTACTTC; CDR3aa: CASSRGPTSGRAYEQYF
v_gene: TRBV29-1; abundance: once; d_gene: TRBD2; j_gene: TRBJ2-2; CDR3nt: TGCAGCGTTGACTGGGGAGGGGACACCGGGGAGCTGTTTTTT; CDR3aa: CSVDWGGDTGELFF
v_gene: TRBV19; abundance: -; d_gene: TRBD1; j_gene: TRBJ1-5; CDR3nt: TGTGCCAGTAGCTCACAGGGGGGTCAGCCCCAGCATTTT; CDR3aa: CASSSQGGQPQHF
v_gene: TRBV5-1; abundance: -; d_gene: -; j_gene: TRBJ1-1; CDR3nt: TGCGCCAGCAGCGGACAGACGAACACTGAAGCTTTCTTT; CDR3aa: CASSGQTNTEAFF
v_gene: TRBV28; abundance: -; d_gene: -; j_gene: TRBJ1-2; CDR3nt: TGTGCCAGCAGTCTCGGGACATCCTATGGCTACACCTTC; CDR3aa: CASSLGTSYGYTF
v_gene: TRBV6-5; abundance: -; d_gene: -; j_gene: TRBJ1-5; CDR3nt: TGTGCCAGCAGTTTGAGGGCCACCCATTTGCCCCAGCATTTT; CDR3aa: CASSLRATHLPQHF
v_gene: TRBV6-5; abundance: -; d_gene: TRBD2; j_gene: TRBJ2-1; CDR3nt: TGTGCCAGCACGGGACTAGACGATGAGCAGTTCTTC; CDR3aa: CASTGLDDEQFF
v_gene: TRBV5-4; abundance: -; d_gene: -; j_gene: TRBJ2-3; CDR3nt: TGTGCCAGCAGCTACCGAGGATCGCTCTCTAGCACAGATACGCAGTATTTT; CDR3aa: CASSYRGSLSSTDTQYF
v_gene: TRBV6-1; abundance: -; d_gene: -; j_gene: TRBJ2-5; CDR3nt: TGTGCCAGCGTCTTTCGCGGCCGTAAGGAGACCCAGTACTTC; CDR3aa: CASVFRGRKETQYF
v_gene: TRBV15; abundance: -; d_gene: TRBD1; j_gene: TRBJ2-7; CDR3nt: TGTGCCACCAGCGATAAAACAAAATGGGACAGGGACCCCTACGAGCAGTACTTC; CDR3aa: CATSDKTKWDRDPYEQYF
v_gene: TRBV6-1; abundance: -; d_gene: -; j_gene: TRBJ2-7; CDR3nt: TGTGCCAGCACGGGAGTTCTGGGGGAATACGAGCAGTACTTC; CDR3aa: CASTGVLGEYEQYF
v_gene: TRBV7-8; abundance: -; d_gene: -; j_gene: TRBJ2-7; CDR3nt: TGTGCCAGCAGCTTAGTAGTCTTCGACGAGCAGTACTTC; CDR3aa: CASSLVVFDEQYF
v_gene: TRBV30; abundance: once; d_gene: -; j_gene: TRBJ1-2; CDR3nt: TGTGCCTGGAGTGTTGGCGGTTCTAAGAACTATGGCTACACCTTC; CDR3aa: CAWSVGGSKNYGYTF
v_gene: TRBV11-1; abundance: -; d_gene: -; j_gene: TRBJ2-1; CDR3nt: TGTGCCAGCAGCATCAGGACTCGAAATGAGCAGTTCTTC; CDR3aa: CASSIRTRNEQFF
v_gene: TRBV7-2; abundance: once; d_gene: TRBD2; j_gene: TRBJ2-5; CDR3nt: TGTGCCAGCAGCTTGGGAGCGGGGGTACAAGAGACCCAGTACTTC; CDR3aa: CASSLGAGVQETQYF
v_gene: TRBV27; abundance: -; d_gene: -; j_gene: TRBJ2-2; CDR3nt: TGTGCCAGCAGTTTCAGACATCCGAACACCGGGGAGCTGTTTTTT; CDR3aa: CASSFRHPNTGELFF
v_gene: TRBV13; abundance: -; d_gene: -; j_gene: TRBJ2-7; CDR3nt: TGTGCCAGCAGCCAGGGACTCCGCTACGAGCAGTACTTC; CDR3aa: CASSQGLRYEQYF
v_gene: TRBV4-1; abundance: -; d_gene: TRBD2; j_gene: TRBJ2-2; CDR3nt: TGCGCCAGCAGCCTGGGACTAGCGGGAGTTAGCGGGGAGCTGTTTTTT; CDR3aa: CASSLGLAGVSGELFF
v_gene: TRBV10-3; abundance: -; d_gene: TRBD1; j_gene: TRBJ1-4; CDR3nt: TGTGCCATCAGATCGGGACAGGGGAGGGCTAATGAAAAACTGTTTTTT; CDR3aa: CAIRSGQGRANEKLFF
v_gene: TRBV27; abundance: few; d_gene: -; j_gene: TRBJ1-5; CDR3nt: TGTGCCAGCAGTTTAACGGCAGGGTGGAATCAGCCCCAGCATTTT; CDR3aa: CASSLTAGWNQPQHF
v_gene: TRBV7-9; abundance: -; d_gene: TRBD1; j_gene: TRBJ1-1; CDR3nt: TGTGCCATCTCAACAACAGGGGATCGGACTGAAGCTTTCTTT; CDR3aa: CAISTTGDRTEAFF
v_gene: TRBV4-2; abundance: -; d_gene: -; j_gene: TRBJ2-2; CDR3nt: TGTGCCAGCAGCCCCCTTGAGGGGGGGACGACCGGGGAGCTGCTTTTT; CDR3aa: CASSPLEGGTTGELLF
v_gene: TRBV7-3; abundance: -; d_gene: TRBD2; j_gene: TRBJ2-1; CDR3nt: TGTGCCAGCAGCGAAGCGGGAGGGTGGGGTGAGCAGTTCTTC; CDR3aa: CASSEAGGWGEQFF
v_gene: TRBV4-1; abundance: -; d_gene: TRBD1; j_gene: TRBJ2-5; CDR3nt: TGCGCCAGCAGCCAAAGACCGAGGCGGACAGGGGCTCAAGAGACCCAGTACTTC; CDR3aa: CASSQRPRRTGAQETQYF
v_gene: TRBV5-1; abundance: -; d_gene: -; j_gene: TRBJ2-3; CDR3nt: TGCGCCAGCAGCCCCTCGTTGGGGCCCCCCACGACAGATACGCAGTATTTT; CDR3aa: CASSPSLGPPTTDTQYF
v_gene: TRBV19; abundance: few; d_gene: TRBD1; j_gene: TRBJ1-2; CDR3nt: TGTGCCAGTACCTTCCAGGGGGAACATGGCTACACCTTC; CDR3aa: CASTFQGEHGYTF
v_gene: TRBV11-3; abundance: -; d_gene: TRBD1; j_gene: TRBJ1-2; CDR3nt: TGTGCCAGCAGCTGGGACAGGGGGGGCTATGGCTACACCTTC; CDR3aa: CASSWDRGGYGYTF
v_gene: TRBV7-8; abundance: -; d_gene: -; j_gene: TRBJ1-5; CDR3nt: TGTGCCAGCAGCTTAGTACGGGATCAGCCCCAGCATTTT; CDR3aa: CASSLVRDQPQHF
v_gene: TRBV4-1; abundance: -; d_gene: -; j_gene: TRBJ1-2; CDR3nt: TGCGCCAGCAGCCAAGATCGGGTTGGCTATGGCTACACCTTC; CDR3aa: CASSQDRVGYGYTF
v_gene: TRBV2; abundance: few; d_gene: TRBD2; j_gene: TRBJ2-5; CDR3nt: TGTGCCAGCAGTGAAACTAGCGGGAGCCATGTGACAGAGACCCAGTACTTC; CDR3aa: CASSETSGSHVTETQYF
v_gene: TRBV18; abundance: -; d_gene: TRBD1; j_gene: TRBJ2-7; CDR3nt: TGTGCCAGCTCGCTCCGGGACAGGGGTTCCGACGAGCAGTACTTC; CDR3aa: CASSLRDRGSDEQYF
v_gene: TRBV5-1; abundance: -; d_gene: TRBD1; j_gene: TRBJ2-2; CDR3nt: TGCGCCAGCAGCACGGGACAGACGAACACCGGGGAGCTGTTTTTT; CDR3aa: CASSTGQTNTGELFF
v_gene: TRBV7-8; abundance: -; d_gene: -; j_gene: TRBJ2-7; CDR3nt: TGTGCCAGCAGCTTTAGGACTGGGCAGGCGCTAACCTACGAGCAGTACTTC; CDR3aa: CASSFRTGQALTYEQYF
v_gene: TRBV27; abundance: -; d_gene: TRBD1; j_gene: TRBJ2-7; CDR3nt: TGTGCCAGCAGTTCCGGGACAGGCTACGAGCAGTACTTC; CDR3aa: CASSSGTGYEQYF
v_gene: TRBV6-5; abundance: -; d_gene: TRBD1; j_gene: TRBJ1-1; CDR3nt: TGTGCCAGCAGTTACGGCAGGGGGACAACTGAAGCTTTCTTT; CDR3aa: CASSYGRGTTEAFF
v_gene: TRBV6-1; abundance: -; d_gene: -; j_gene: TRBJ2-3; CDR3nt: TGTGCCAGCAGTGAACAAGCGCAAGATACGCAGTATTTT; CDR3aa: CASSEQAQDTQYF
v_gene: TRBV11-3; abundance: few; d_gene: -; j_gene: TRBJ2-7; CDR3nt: TGTGCCAGCAGCTTAGGCCGGGGCGAGCAGTACTTC; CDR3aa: CASSLGRGEQYF
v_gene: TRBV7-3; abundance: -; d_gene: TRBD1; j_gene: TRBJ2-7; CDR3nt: TGTGCCAGCAGCCCTCGGTGGACAGGGGGCCAGGGATCCTACGAGCAGTACTTC; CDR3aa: CASSPRWTGGQGSYEQYF
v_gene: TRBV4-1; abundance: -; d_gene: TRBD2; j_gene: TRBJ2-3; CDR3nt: TGCGCCAGCAGCCGGTCCGGACTAGCTGACACAGATACGCAGTATTTT; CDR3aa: CASSRSGLADTDTQYF
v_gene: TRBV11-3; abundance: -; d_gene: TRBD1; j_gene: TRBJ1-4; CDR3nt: TGTGCCAGCAGCTCATTCCGGACAGGGAGGAATGAAAAACTGTTTTTT; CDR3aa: CASSSFRTGRNEKLFF
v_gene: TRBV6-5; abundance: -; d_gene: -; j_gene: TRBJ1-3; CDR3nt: TGTGCCAGCAGCCCCCTCAGGGGCTGGGGAAACACCATATATTTT; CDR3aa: CASSPLRGWGNTIYF
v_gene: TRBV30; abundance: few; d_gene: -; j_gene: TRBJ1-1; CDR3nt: TGTGCCTGGAGGCCCCAAGGCAGGGTAGGGGAAGCTTTCTTT; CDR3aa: CAWRPQGRVGEAFF
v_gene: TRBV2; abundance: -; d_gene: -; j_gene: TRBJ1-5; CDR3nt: TGTGCCAGCAGTCGCGACAGTAATAATCAGCCCCAGCATTTT; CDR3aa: CASSRDSNNQPQHF
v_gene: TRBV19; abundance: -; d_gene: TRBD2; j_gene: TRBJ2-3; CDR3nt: TGTGCCAGTAGGACTAGCAGTGATACGCAGTATTTT; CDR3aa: CASRTSSDTQYF
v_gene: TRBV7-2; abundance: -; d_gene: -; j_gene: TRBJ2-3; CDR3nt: TGTGCCAGCAGCTTAGCATGGGACTTCTACACAGATACGCAGTATTTT; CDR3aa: CASSLAWDFYTDTQYF
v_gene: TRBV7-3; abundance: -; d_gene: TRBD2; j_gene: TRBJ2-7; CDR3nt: TGTGCCAGCAGCTTAGAAGGCGGGAGCTACGAGCAGTACTTC; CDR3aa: CASSLEGGSYEQYF
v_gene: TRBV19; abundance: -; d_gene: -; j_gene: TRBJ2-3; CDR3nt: TGTGCCAGTAACTCGGAGGCGGGAGATACGCAGTATTTT; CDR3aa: CASNSEAGDTQYF
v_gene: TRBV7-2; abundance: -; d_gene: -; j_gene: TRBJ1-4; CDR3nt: TGTGCCAGCAGCCGATTAGGGGGTGAGCTGTTTTTT; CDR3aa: CASSRLGGELFF
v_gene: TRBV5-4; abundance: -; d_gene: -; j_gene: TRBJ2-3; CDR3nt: TGTGCCAGCAGCTTGGCCAATTCAGGGAGCACAGATACGCAGTATTTT; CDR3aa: CASSLANSGSTDTQYF
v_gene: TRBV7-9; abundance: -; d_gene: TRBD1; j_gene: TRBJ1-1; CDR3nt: TGTTCCAGCAGCCCGCGGACAGGTACTTCGAACACTGAAGCTTTCTTT; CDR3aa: CSSSPRTGTSNTEAFF
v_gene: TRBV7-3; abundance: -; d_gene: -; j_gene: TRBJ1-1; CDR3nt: TGTGCCAGCAGCCCACAGGGTGGAAACACTGAAGCTTTCTTT; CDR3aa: CASSPQGGNTEAFF
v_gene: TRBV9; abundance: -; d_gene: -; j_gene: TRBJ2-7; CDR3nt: TGTGCCAGCAGCGTAGCTACGGCGGCTCCCTACGAGCAGTACTTC; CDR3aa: CASSVATAAPYEQYF
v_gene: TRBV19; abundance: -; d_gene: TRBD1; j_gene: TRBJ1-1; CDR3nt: TGTGCCAGTAGTACCCTTCTCGGGACAGGGGGAAACACTGAAGCTTTCTTT; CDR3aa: CASSTLLGTGGNTEAFF
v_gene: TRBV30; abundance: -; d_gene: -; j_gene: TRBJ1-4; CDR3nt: TGTGCCTGGAGTCGGAGAGAAAAACTGTTTTTT; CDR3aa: CAWSRREKLFF